In this sample, the clone carrying this T cell receptor (beta chain) turned up many times. One entry per CDR3 protein, called by TCRdb with MiXCR from the 5' RACE reads. The sample consists of some 320,000 distinct CDR3 sequences, roughly an eighth of them appearing once. This sample stems from a study of identical twins. This CDR3 has 12 residues. V shed 0 bases and J 14 bases; nucleotides not matched to a gene: 5. These data are also associated with another study on yellow fever vaccine responses in identical twins.

This clonotype was obtained from a young woman in good health. Sequenced: CD8+ T cells sorted from blood. The rearrangement links TRBV12-3 or TRBV12-4 to TRBJ2-3; TRBD1 matches 7 bases. The CDR3 bases are TGTGCCAGCAGTTTAGCCGGGACAGCATTGTATTTT. Translation gives CASSLAGTALYF.